The clone carrying this TCR beta chain was counted between two and nine times. PCR used 60 Vbeta primers and 13 Jbeta primers. TCRdb's copy holds only in-frame clones and misses some; the assay was immunoSEQ multiplex PCR. The sample carries hundreds of thousands of clones, over 80% recorded once. These data belong to a study of cytomegalovirus exposure and HLA in healthy donors. The CDR3 covers 15 residues. V was pared by 0 bases and J by 0 bases, with 6 bases between. Germline V lookup: CDR1 SGHNT, CDR2 YYREEE (reference sequence). What was sequenced was PBMCs. The receptor was derived from a boy between 2 and 10 years old in good health and CMV-seronegative. The chain joins TRBV5-4 to TRBJ1-4; D gene ambiguous. CDR3 DNA: TGTGCCAGCAGCTTGGAGCCGGCAACTAATGAAAAACTGTTTTTT. This sequence encodes CASSLEPATNEKLFF.